Detailed here is one T cell receptor (beta chain). Antigen unknown. These data originate in a study of cytomegalovirus exposure and HLA in healthy donors. Whole-study context: Of the donors genotyped, several hundred in all, 75% to 85% fell in the Caucasian-associated ancestry cluster.

This PCR relied on a set of 60 Vbeta primers and 13 Jbeta primers. TCRdb's table, derived via immunoSEQ multiplex PCR, lists solely in-frame clones and lacks some. The repertoire table contains about 190,000 clones. Germline CDR1 is MRHNA and CDR2 is SNTAGT. V gave up 2 bases and J gave up 1 base, with 9 bases separating them. This CDR3 comprises 15 residues. Notes on the study in general: Of the V segments, some could not be distinguished, including TRBV6-2 and TRBV6-3, and were excluded. In vitro confirmation showed three CMV-associated chains to be CMV antigen specific. A prior analysis recorded that most TCR beta V segments were productive about 87% or about 30% of the time.

Material for sequencing was PBMCs. The receptor's source is a man aged 25-40 years in good health and CMV-seronegative. The chain couples TRBV6-4 to TRBJ2-1; no clear D gene. The CDR3 loop reads CASSDVARSYNEQFF. The DNA of the CDR3 is TGTGCCAGCAGTGACGTTGCTAGATCCTACAATGAGCAGTTCTTC.